The 15 T cell receptor beta chains given below trace back to one sample, sequenced in a study of cytomegalovirus exposure and HLA in healthy donors. PCR employed 60 Vbeta and 13 Jbeta primers. Data came from immunoSEQ multiplex PCR; TCRdb stores just in-frame clones and leaves some out. The sample lists 130,000 to 150,000 clones; about 70% were seen once. Sequenced material: PBMCs. The receptors were gathered from a woman aged 40 to 55 in good health and CMV-seronegative.

The CDR3 DNA follows: TGTGCCAGCAAGGCGCGGGGGGACAGCGATAGCGGGAGAAACGGGGAGCAGTTCTTC. Amino acids: CASKARGDSDSGRNGEQFF. The V and J genes are TRBV27 and TRBJ2-1; the match to TRBD2 covers 9 bases. Germline V gene sequence: CDR1 MNHEY, CDR2 SMNVEV (reference sequence). The V segment lost 7 bases and the J segment 10 bases; nucleotides outside the gene matches: 26. The CDR3 is 19 residues long.

The chain carries TRBV28 and TRBJ2-7, with D possibly being TRBD2 (6 bases). V was trimmed by 8 bases and J by 6 bases, leaving 23 bases between them. CDR3 size: 15 residues. From germline, CDR1 is MDHEN and CDR2 SYDVKM. The CDR3 DNA sequence: TGTGCCAGCGTCGTCGGGGGTACACAGGCGGGCGAGCAGTACTTC. Residues: CASVVGGTQAGEQYF.

As regards this clone: At one end, the junction sequence differs from germline, possibly due to a read error. The CDR3 bases are TGTTCCAGCAGCTGGGGGGGGACAGAAGCTTTCTTT. Encoded protein: CSSSWGGTEAFF. This chain connects TRBV7-9 to TRBJ1-1; weak D call: TRBD1 (6 bases). The CDR3 runs to 12 residues. CDR1 and CDR2 from the germline V gene are SEHNR and FQNEAQ (reference sequence).

This chain connects TRBV5-4 to TRBJ1-5; TRBD1 matches 7 bases. The CDR3 has 13 amino acids. J was trimmed by 6 bases and V by 2 bases; bases with no gene match: 2. Germline lookup yields CDR1 SGHNT and CDR2 YYREEE (reference sequence). DNA for the CDR3: TGTGCCAGCAGCTTACAGGGGAGTCAGCCCCAGCATTTT. Protein product: CASSLQGSQPQHF.

The chain is built from TRBV19 and TRBJ2-5; TRBD2 agrees at 7 bases. This CDR3 region has 13 residues. J lost 7 bases, V lost 1 base, and 3 bases had no gene match. Germline V lookup: CDR1 LNHDA, CDR2 SQIVND (reference sequence). CDR3 DNA sequence: TGTGCCAGTAGTATAGTCCGGGAGGCGACCCAGTACTTC. Residues: CASSIVREATQYF. Complete variable domain (other parts from reference TRBV19 and TRBJ2-5): DGGITQSPKYLFRKEGQNVTLSCEQNLNHDAMYWYRQDPGQGLRLIYYSQIVNDFQKGDIAEGYSVSREKKESFPLTVTSAQKNPTAFYLCASSIVREATQYFGPGTRLLVL.

The V gene is TRBV19, the J gene TRBJ2-4; 7 bases map to TRBD1. This CDR3 region has 12 residues. V dropped 3 bases and J dropped 10; count of bases not matched to a gene: 3. The germline V gene has CDR1 LNHDA and CDR2 SQIVND (reference sequence). The CDR3 loop is CASSMRTGIQYF. For the CDR3, the DNA is TGTGCCAGTAGTATGAGGACAGGTATTCAGTACTTC.

J is TRBJ1-5 and V is TRBV10-3, with 10 bases fitting TRBD1. V was pared by 10 bases and J by 3 bases, with 6 bases of the junction left unmatched. This CDR3 spans 14 amino acids. CDR1 ENHRY and CDR2 SYGVKD come from the germline V gene. The CDR3 DNA is TGTGCCACCCGGGACAGGGGCTCCAATCAGCCCCAGCATTTT. This sequence encodes CATRDRGSNQPQHF.

V is TRBV2 and J is TRBJ1-2; TRBD1 is a possible D gene (5 bases). V lost 7 bases, J lost 8 bases, and 8 bases lay in between. Germline V gene lookup returns CDR1 SNHLY and CDR2 FYNNEI. The CDR3 extends over 10 amino acids. Written as DNA, the CDR3 is TGTGCCAGCACGGGGGGGGGCTACACCTTC. This gives the protein CASTGGGYTF. Full variable domain (remainder filled in from reference TRBV2 and TRBJ1-2): EPEVTQTPSHQVTQMGQEVILRCVPISNHLYFYWYRQILGQKVEFLVSFYNNEISEKSEIFDDQFSVERPDGSNFTLKIRSTKLEDSAMYFCASTGGGYTFGSGTRLTVV.

The chain employs TRBV18 and TRBJ1-1; 9 nucleotides align to TRBD1. Germline V gives CDR1 KGHSH, CDR2 LQKENI. This CDR3 contains 14 residues. V lost 2 bases, J lost 5 bases, and 3 bases stayed unmatched. CDR3 sequence (DNA): TGTGCCAGCTCACCAGGGACAGGGAGGACTGAAGCTTTCTTT. Translation: CASSPGTGRTEAFF.

This clone came up once. This sequence joins TRBV5-6 and TRBJ2-5, with 11 bases fitting TRBD2. This CDR3 comprises 15 residues. The V and J ends lost 0 bases and 7 bases, in that order; junction bases with no gene match: 5. Germline V gene sequence: CDR1 SGHDT, CDR2 YYEEEE. The CDR3: CASSLVAGGSGTQYF. The CDR3 DNA follows: TGTGCCAGCAGCTTGGTAGCGGGGGGGTCGGGGACCCAGTACTTC.

The V and J genes are TRBV5-1 and TRBJ1-1, with TRBD1 matching 9 bases. V was pared by 4 bases and J by 0 bases, with 13 bases of the junction left unmatched. In germline, CDR1 is SGHRS, CDR2 YFSETQ. The CDR3 sequence is 18 residues long. Here the CDR3 DNA reads TGCGCCAGCAGCCGGGGACAGGGAAACAGGGCCATGAACACTGAAGCTTTCTTT. Amino acids: CASSRGQGNRAMNTEAFF.

V gene TRBV4-1 combines with J gene TRBJ2-3; 9 positions agree with TRBD2. Per germline, CDR1 MGHRA and CDR2 YSYEKL. Trimming took 0 bases from V and 2 from J; bases not matched to a gene: 9. This CDR3 is built from 18 residues. CDR3 DNA sequence: TGCGCCAGCAGCCAAGAGTCGGCTAGCGGGGTCAACACAGATACGCAGTATTTT. This gives the protein CASSQESASGVNTDTQYF.

V gene TRBV2 combines with J gene TRBJ2-1; possibly TRBD2 for D (5 bases). Germline V gene lookup returns CDR1 SNHLY and CDR2 FYNNEI. The CDR3 is 14 residues long. V shed 11 bases and J shed 9 bases, with 23 bases lying between them. The CDR3 bases are TGTGCCCGGGTCAGAGGGCCTCAATACGGTGAGCAGTTCTTC. Protein sequence: CARVRGPQYGEQFF.

The chain has TRBV5-6 and TRBJ2-7, with TRBD2 matching over 13 bases. From germline, CDR1 is SGHDT and CDR2 YYEEEE. This CDR3 spans 13 amino acids. Germline trimming cut 7 bases from V and 2 bases from J; bases unmatched to any gene: 0. The CDR3 DNA sequence: TGTGCCAGCGGACTAGCGGGGGCCTACGAGCAGTACTTC. Translating gives CASGLAGAYEQYF.

This clone has a single count. The chain couples TRBV6-5 to TRBJ1-4; D perhaps matches TRBD1 (5 bases). Looked up from germline, CDR1 is MNHEY and CDR2 is SVGAGI. This CDR3 spans 16 amino acids. V shed 0 bases and J shed 8 bases, with 16 bases lying between them. Here the CDR3 DNA reads TGTGCCAGCAGTTACTCCCTGGGGGGGATGCGGGAAAAACTGTTTTTT. Amino acids: CASSYSLGGMREKLFF.